The 11 T cell receptor beta chains given below trace back to one sample, sequenced in a study of blood T cell repertoires in COVID-19. Sequencing was performed with immunoSEQ multiplex PCR; in TCRdb, only in-frame clones are kept and a portion is missing. Here the sample spans some 200,000 clones, over 75% being singletons. Input material: PBMCs or T cells enriched from blood (not recorded which). The receptors were sampled from a man aged 30 to 39 in a cohort exposed to, infected with or recovered from COVID-19 (not recorded which).

The chain has TRBV6-4 and TRBJ2-3; 7 bases are a match to TRBD2. Germline trimming cut 6 bases from V and 0 bases from J; bases unmatched to any gene: 6. Germline V CDR1 and CDR2: MRHNA, SNTAGT. The CDR3 covers 15 residues. Here the CDR3 reads CASRSIAGSTDTQYF. The DNA for the CDR3 is TGTGCCAGCAGATCAATAGCGGGCAGCACAGATACGCAGTATTTT.

The CDR3, as DNA: TGCGCCAGCAGTGAGCGTAGAGGGAACACCGGGGAGCTGTTTTTT. Its translation is CASSERRGNTGELFF. The V gene is TRBV10-1, the J gene TRBJ2-2; D not resolved. V gave up 2 bases and J gave up 1 base, with 8 bases separating them. Germline lookup yields CDR1 WNHNN and CDR2 SYGVQD (reference sequence). This CDR3 has 15 amino acids.

The CDR3 nucleotides are TGTGCCAGCAGCGCAGGGCCCCAAACCTACGAGCAGTACTTC. As protein: CASSAGPQTYEQYF. This rearrangement joins TRBV7-3 to TRBJ2-7, with D perhaps matching TRBD1 (5 bases). The V end was cut by 5 bases, the J end by 2 bases, with 13 bases between. The CDR3 runs 14 residues. Germline values: CDR1 SGHTA, CDR2 FQGTGA. The full variable domain, its missing parts supplied by reference TRBV7-3 and TRBJ2-7, is GAGVSQTPSNKVTEKGKYVELRCDPISGHTALYWYRQSLGQGPEFLIYFQGTGAADDSGLPNDRFFAVRPEGSVSTLKIQRTERGDSAVYLCASSAGPQTYEQYFGPGTRLTVT.

This clone was seen just once. This chain joins TRBV7-9 and TRBJ1-1; D is uncertain. Germline CDR1 SEHNR, CDR2 FQNEAQ (reference sequence). Trimming removed 6 bases from V and 2 bases from J, with 13 bases in between. The CDR3 runs to 14 residues. Written as DNA, the CDR3 is TGTGCCAGCAGGGGGAGGGAGGAAAACACTGAAGCTTTCTTT. It codes for CASRGREENTEAFF.

The chain links TRBV28 to TRBJ2-3; D possibly corresponds to TRBD2 (7 bases). V lost 5 bases and J 4 bases, leaving 16 bases between the germline ends. This CDR3 is 15 amino acids long. Per germline, CDR1 MDHEN and CDR2 SYDVKM. In nucleotides, the CDR3 is TGTGCCAGCAGTGAGGGGGGGCTAGATTCAGATACGCAGTATTTT. It translates to CASSEGGLDSDTQYF.

J is TRBJ1-1 and V is TRBV9; 9 bases are shared with TRBD1. V trimming: 3 bases; J trimming: 1 base; junction bases outside the gene matches: 4. The CDR3 has 15 residues. Germline CDR1 reads SGDLS; CDR2 reads YYNGEE. This CDR3 reads CASSGGTGTNTEAFF. CDR3 nucleotide sequence: TGTGCCAGCAGCGGAGGGACAGGGACGAACACTGAAGCTTTCTTT.

This chain links TRBV12-3 or TRBV12-4 with TRBJ2-7; 9 nucleotides agree with TRBD1. The ends lost 3 bases at V and 7 bases at J; junction bases unmatched: 4. The CDR3 sequence is 13 residues long. The CDR3 bases are TGTGCCAGCAGTTTCTACAGGGGGCCTGAGCAGTACTTC. Amino acids: CASSFYRGPEQYF.

The CDR3 spells CASSYYGSANEKLFF. The DNA of the CDR3 is TGTGCCAGCAGTTATTATGGTTCGGCTAATGAAAAACTGTTTTTT. The chain uses TRBV6-5 and TRBJ1-4; D remains ambiguous. The germline V gene encodes CDR1 MNHEY and CDR2 SVGAGI. V lost 3 bases and J lost 3, with 11 bases in between. The CDR3 has 15 residues.

CDR3 protein: CAISEPGVSNQPQHF. DNA of the CDR3: TGTGCCATCAGTGAACCAGGGGTCAGCAATCAGCCCCAGCATTTT. V and J are TRBV10-3 and TRBJ1-5; TRBD1 might be the D (6 bases). V was shortened by 3 bases and J by 1 base, with 10 bases between the two germline ends. Germline CDR1 ENHRY, CDR2 SYGVKD. The CDR3 totals 15 residues.

Here the CDR3 DNA reads TGTGCCAGCAGAATACAGGGGAACACCGGGGAGCTGTTTTTT. Its translation is CASRIQGNTGELFF. This rearrangement joins TRBV28 to TRBJ2-2; D is possibly TRBD1 (6 bases). Germline V gives CDR1 MDHEN, CDR2 SYDVKM. Trimming left V 6 bases short and J 1 base short, with 9 bases between. The CDR3 spans 14 residues.

The V gene is TRBV5-1, the J gene TRBJ1-2, with 7 bases lining up with TRBD1. The CDR3 spans 12 residues. V shed 4 bases and J 6 bases; nucleotides not matched to a gene: 3. Germline loops: CDR1 SGHRS, CDR2 YFSETQ. CDR3 protein: CASSQGTDGYTF. DNA for the CDR3: TGCGCCAGCAGCCAAGGGACAGATGGCTACACCTTC.